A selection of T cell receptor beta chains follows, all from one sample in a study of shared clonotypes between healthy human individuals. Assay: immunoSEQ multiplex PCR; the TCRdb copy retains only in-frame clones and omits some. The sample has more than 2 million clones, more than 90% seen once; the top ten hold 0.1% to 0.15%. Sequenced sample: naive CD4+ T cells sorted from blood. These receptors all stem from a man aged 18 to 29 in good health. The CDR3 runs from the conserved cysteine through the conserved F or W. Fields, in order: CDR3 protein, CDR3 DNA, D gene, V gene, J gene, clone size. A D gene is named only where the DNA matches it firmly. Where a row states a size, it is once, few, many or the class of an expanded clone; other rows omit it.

CASGGQAGTAQGELFF,TGTGCTAGTGGTGGGCAAGCCGGGACGGCCCAAGGGGAACTGTTTTTT,NA,TRBV12-5,TRBJ1-4,NA
CASSANRGYTEAFF,TGTGCCAGCAGCGCAAACAGGGGATACACTGAAGCTTTCTTT,TRBD1,TRBV2,TRBJ1-1,NA
CASSPGGGYNEQFF,TGTGCCAGCTCACCCGGGGGGGGCTACAATGAGCAGTTCTTC,TRBD2,TRBV18,TRBJ2-1,NA
CASSGDRGLAGNTIYF,TGTGCCAGCAGTGGGGACAGGGGGCTTGCTGGAAACACCATATATTTT,TRBD1,TRBV2,TRBJ1-3,NA
CASSSRTDSLNTEAFF,TGTGCCAGCAGCTCCAGAACGGACAGCCTGAACACTGAAGCTTTCTTT,NA,TRBV11-2,TRBJ1-1,NA
CASSPTGYYGYTF,TGTGCCAGTAGCCCGACAGGTTACTATGGCTACACCTTC,NA,TRBV19,TRBJ1-2,NA
CASSRGGLYTGELFF,TGTGCCAGCAGCCGTGGGGGGTTGTACACCGGGGAGCTGTTTTTT,NA,TRBV11-2,TRBJ2-2,NA
CAISETRRGTENTIYF,TGTGCCATCAGTGAGACTCGTCGGGGGACAGAGAACACCATATATTTT,TRBD1,TRBV10-3,TRBJ1-3,NA
CASSLEGVAGGNTGELFF,TGTGCCAGCAGCTTAGAGGGGGTAGCGGGAGGGAACACCGGGGAGCTGTTTTTT,TRBD2,TRBV7-2,TRBJ2-2,NA
CAWSPNANEKLFF,TGTGCCTGGAGCCCGAACGCTAATGAAAAACTGTTTTTT,NA,TRBV30,TRBJ1-4,once
CASGLVLGQGTGELFF,TGTGCTAGTGGTTTGGTACTGGGACAGGGTACCGGGGAGCTGTTTTTT,TRBD1,TRBV12-5,TRBJ2-2,NA
CASSVVYGGTEAFF,TGTGCCAGCAGTGTTGTATACGGAGGCACTGAAGCTTTCTTT,NA,TRBV2,TRBJ1-1,once
CAWSVHPGTEAFF,TGTGCCTGGAGTGTACATCCGGGGACTGAAGCTTTCTTT,NA,TRBV30,TRBJ1-1,once
CASSLRPSVAGELFF,TGTGCCAGCAGCTTGAGGCCATCGGTGGCCGGGGAGCTGTTTTTT,NA,TRBV5-8,TRBJ2-2,NA
CASSRGGDTEAFF,TGTGCCAGTAGTAGGGGCGGGGACACTGAAGCTTTCTTT,NA,TRBV19,TRBJ1-1,few
CASSLVSTNTGELFF,TGCGCCAGCAGCTTGGTCTCAACGAACACCGGGGAGCTGTTTTTT,NA,TRBV5-1,TRBJ2-2,NA
CATSGSSYEQYF,TGTGCCACCTCAGGCAGCTCCTACGAGCAGTACTTC,NA,TRBV10-3,TRBJ2-7,once
CASSPDWGSYGYTF,TGTGCCAGCAGCCCGGACTGGGGGAGCTATGGCTACACCTTC,NA,TRBV9,TRBJ1-2,NA
CATSTLDRGLNQPQHF,TGTGCCACCAGCACCCTGGACAGGGGGCTCAATCAGCCCCAGCATTTT,TRBD1,TRBV15,TRBJ1-5,NA